The T cell receptor (beta chain) described here comes from a study of blood T cell repertoires in COVID-19. Overall study context: The samples span acute and convalescent COVID-19 from the United States, Italy and Spain. Sample material is recorded as cDNA or gDNA derived from T cells, B-cell-depleted T cells, or PBMCs.

In the study's own analysis: Amplification of reference gene primers was used by the study to estimate nucleated cell counts. TCRdb keeps only in-frame clones here, not all; method: immunoSEQ multiplex PCR. Clone size and the V and J calls come from that table; the DNA yielded D and trimming. The sample lists approximately 91,000 clones, under 85% occurring once. In germline, CDR1 is SEHNR, CDR2 FQNEAQ (reference sequence). V was pared by 1 base and J by 5 bases, with 5 bases between. The CDR3 length is 12 residues. The clonotype comes from a man between 65 and 85 years old with acute or convalescent COVID-19. Material for sequencing was peripheral blood. The V gene is TRBV7-9, the J gene TRBJ2-5, with D hard to call. This chain's CDR3 is CASSLGAETQYF. Here the CDR3 DNA reads TGTGCCAGCAGCTTAGGAGCTGAGACCCAGTACTTC.